The 20 T cell receptor beta chains below all came from one sample that was sequenced in a study of beta chain features in type 1 diabetes. Study-level results: Patients with Type 1 diabetes showed moderately but significantly shorter TCRB CDR3s in all four CD4+ subsets.

Reverse transcription of all isolated RNA meant that expressed TCRB transcripts were sequenced. TCRdb's table, derived via immunoSEQ multiplex PCR, lists solely in-frame clones and lacks some. The table records a few hundred thousand clones, 13% to 15% of them present only once. Antigens of these TCRs are unknown. The specimen was naive CD4+ T cells from blood. The receptors here all came from a young man with type 1 diabetes.

The chain has TRBV29-1 and TRBJ2-3, with D tentatively TRBD2 (6 bases). This CDR3 comprises 12 residues. Germline V gene lookup returns CDR1 SQVTM and CDR2 ANQGSEA. Between the trimmed V and J ends, which lost 8 bases and 6 bases, there was a span of 15 bases. In DNA form, the CDR3 reads TGCAGCCCAGTTCTGCGGGGCGATACGCAGTATTTT. Translation gives CSPVLRGDTQYF.

The V and J genes are TRBV5-1 and TRBJ2-7; 8 bases fit TRBD1. Germline lookup yields CDR1 SGHRS and CDR2 YFSETQ. After removal of 4 bases from V and 4 bases from J, the junction contained 13 bases not matched to a gene. The CDR3 contains 16 residues. The CDR3 DNA follows: TGCGCCAGCAGCGTATCTGGGGCAGGGGGCATTTACGAGCAGTACTTC. Protein product: CASSVSGAGGIYEQYF.

This rearrangement joins TRBV6-5 to TRBJ1-1, with D possibly matching TRBD1 (6 bases). V lost 4 bases, J lost 7 bases, and 10 bases lay in between. The CDR3 extends over 12 amino acids. Per germline, CDR1 MNHEY and CDR2 SVGAGI. CDR3 amino acids: CASSSDRNEAFF. CDR3 bases: TGTGCCAGCAGTTCTGACAGGAATGAAGCTTTCTTT.

This clone was seen only a few times. This rearrangement joins TRBV6-5 to TRBJ2-7; 7 bases fit TRBD2. The germline gives CDR1 MNHEY, CDR2 SVGAGI. The CDR3 length is 13 residues. The ends lost 8 bases at V and 4 bases at J; junction bases unmatched: 8. Here the CDR3 reads CASRTGGSYEQYF. The CDR3 bases are TGTGCCAGCCGAACGGGAGGAAGTTACGAGCAGTACTTC.

This sequence joins TRBV10-3 and TRBJ1-3; D is possibly TRBD1 (5 bases). The CDR3 is made up of 15 amino acids. Trimming left V 1 base short and J 3 bases short, with 10 bases between. Per the germline V gene, CDR1 is ENHRY and CDR2 is SYGVKD. The CDR3 DNA reads as TGTGCCATCAGTGAGTTCGGACATGGTGGAAACACCATATATTTT. This gives the protein CAISEFGHGGNTIYF.

This clone has just a few counts. The chain joins TRBV9 to TRBJ2-5; D gene ambiguous. V was clipped by 0 bases and J by 5 bases, with 17 bases between them. This CDR3 contains 16 residues. Germline CDR1 and CDR2: SGDLS and YYNGEE. The CDR3 sequence: CASSVGSELYRETQYF. CDR3 nucleotide sequence: TGTGCCAGCAGCGTAGGTTCGGAGCTTTACCGGGAGACCCAGTACTTC.

This clone came up a few times. The V gene is TRBV28, the J gene TRBJ2-3; D may be TRBD2 (7 bases). Germline V gives CDR1 MDHEN, CDR2 SYDVKM. The CDR3 totals 14 residues. The V end was cut by 5 bases, the J end by 6 bases, with 15 bases between. CDR3 DNA sequence: TGTGCCAGCAGTCCGCATGGGGGGGCGGATACGCAGTATTTT. Translating it yields CASSPHGGADTQYF.

The chain carries TRBV2 and TRBJ2-7; TRBD1 matches at 9 bases. CDR3 length: 13 amino acids. Germline V gives CDR1 SNHLY, CDR2 FYNNEI. V lost 11 bases to trimming and J lost 5 bases; unmatched junction nucleotides: 10. The CDR3 bases are TGTGCCTGGGGTGACAGGGGGAGTCACGAGCAGTACTTC. As protein: CAWGDRGSHEQYF.

The chain employs TRBV5-1 and TRBJ2-3, with TRBD1 matching over 8 bases. CDR1 and CDR2 from the germline V gene are SGHRS and YFSETQ. The ends lost 0 bases at V and 4 bases at J; junction bases unmatched: 7. The CDR3 consists of 16 residues. CDR3 amino acids: CASSLEGRGLSDTQYF. The CDR3 DNA reads as TGCGCCAGCAGCTTGGAGGGCAGGGGGCTTTCAGATACGCAGTATTTT.

This clone came up a few times. This chain uses TRBV11-2 with TRBJ2-6, with D hard to call. The CDR3 consists of 15 residues. Trimming shortened V by 5 bases and J by 0 bases, and 8 bases separated the two germline ends. The germline V gene has CDR1 SGHAT and CDR2 FQNNGV. The DNA for the CDR3 is TGTGCCAGCAGCCCCTTTCGCTCTGGGGCCAACGTCCTGACTTTC. Its protein product is CASSPFRSGANVLTF.

The CDR3 loop is CASSPEAGTDTQYF. The CDR3 nucleotides are TGTGCCAGCTCACCGGAAGCGGGCACAGATACGCAGTATTTT. This chain connects TRBV18 to TRBJ2-3, with D possibly TRBD2 on 5 matching bases. V shed 3 bases and J shed 1 base, with 8 bases lying between them. The CDR3 is 14 residues long. CDR1 and CDR2 (germline): KGHSH, LQKENI.

This chain connects TRBV7-3 to TRBJ2-1; D is perhaps TRBD1 (6 bases). V gave up 4 bases and J gave up 1 base, with 17 bases separating them. Germline V gives CDR1 SGHTA, CDR2 FQGTGA. This CDR3 has 17 residues. This chain's CDR3 is CASSSQGGTESYNEQFF. Written as DNA, the CDR3 is TGTGCCAGCAGCTCTCAAGGGGGTACGGAGTCCTACAATGAGCAGTTCTTC.

The chain recombines TRBV9 with TRBJ1-1; TRBD1 is a possible D gene (6 bases). The CDR3 loop spans 14 amino acids. Between the trimmed V and J ends, which lost 3 bases and 6 bases, there was a span of 15 bases. Germline-derived CDR1 and CDR2 are SGDLS and YYNGEE. The CDR3 nucleotides read TGTGCCAGCAGCGATATCGACAGGACCTCTGAAGCTTTCTTT. Encoded protein: CASSDIDRTSEAFF.

This chain joins TRBV15 and TRBJ1-1; a possible D gene is TRBD1 (5 bases). With 3 bases removed from V and 8 bases from J, the gap between germline ends came to 19 bases. The germline V gene has CDR1 LNHNV and CDR2 YYDKDF (reference sequence). The CDR3 loop spans 15 amino acids. The CDR3 reads CATSSEPGGGVEAFF. CDR3 in DNA: TGTGCCACCAGCAGCGAGCCCGGAGGAGGGGTCGAAGCTTTCTTT.

This clone was observed a few times. The gene calls are TRBV5-1 and TRBJ2-1, with 7 bases identical to TRBD2. With 2 bases clipped from V and 2 bases from J, the junction kept 4 bases outside the gene matches. Germline-derived CDR1 and CDR2 are SGHRS and YFSETQ. The CDR3 is 15 residues long. The CDR3 nucleotides read TGCGCCAGCAGCTTCTCGGGAGGAGCCTACAATGAGCAGTTCTTC. Translated: CASSFSGGAYNEQFF. The whole variable domain, remainder taken from reference TRBV5-1 and TRBJ2-1, is KAGVTQTPRYLIKTRGQQVTLSCSPISGHRSVSWYQQTPGQGLQFLFEYFSETQRNKGNFPGRFSGRQFSNSRSEMNVSTLELGDSALYLCASSFSGGAYNEQFFGPGTRLTVL.

Remarks on this clone: The junction shows a germline mismatch at one end, possibly a read error. The chain couples TRBV2 to TRBJ2-1, with TRBD2 matching 13 bases. The CDR3 has 14 residues. CDR1 and CDR2 (germline): SNHLY, FYNNEI. CDR3 in DNA: TGTGCCAGCAGTAAATCAGATAGACTAGCGGGAGGAATCTTC. Translated, it gives CASSKSDRLAGGIF.

The V call is TRBV5-1, the J call TRBJ2-1; D unclear. The CDR3 is 20 amino acids. CDR1 SGHRS and CDR2 YFSETQ come from the germline V gene. Deletions cut 3 bases from V and 0 bases from J, with 25 bases between. The CDR3 DNA is TGCGCCAGCAGCTCCCCCGACCGACTCTCGAAATCTAGCTCCTACAATGAGCAGTTCTTC. This translates into CASSSPDRLSKSSSYNEQFF.

The rearrangement uses TRBV15 and TRBJ2-1, with 7 bases matching TRBD2. Germline loops: CDR1 LNHNV, CDR2 YYDKDF (reference sequence). The trim removed 2 bases at V and 0 bases at J, leaving 4 bases unmatched. The CDR3 covers 16 residues. The CDR3 DNA reads as TGTGCCACCAGCAGAAAGCGGGATAGCTCCTACAATGAGCAGTTCTTC. It codes for CATSRKRDSSYNEQFF.

This rearrangement joins TRBV7-9 to TRBJ2-7; TRBD2 might be the D (6 bases). V gave up 1 base and J gave up 1 base, with 17 bases separating them. The germline CDR1 and CDR2 sequences are SEHNR and FQNEAQ (reference sequence). The CDR3 runs to 17 residues. DNA of the CDR3: TGTGCCAGCAGCTTAGGGTCGCTCCCGGGAGAATCCTACGAGCAGTACTTC. Its translation: CASSLGSLPGESYEQYF. Using reference TRBV7-9 and TRBJ2-7 for the parts outside the CDR3, the full variable domain is DTGVSQNPRHKITKRGQNVTFRCDPISEHNRLYWYRQTLGQGPEFLTYFQNEAQLEKSRLLSDRFSAERPKGSFSTLEIQRTEQGDSAMYLCASSLGSLPGESYEQYFGPGTRLTVT.

This clone was picked up a small number of times. The chain links TRBV27 to TRBJ2-3; D ambiguous. This CDR3 is built from 15 residues. Trimming left V 5 bases short and J 3 bases short, with 15 bases between. Germline assignment: CDR1 MNHEY and CDR2 SMNVEV (reference sequence). The CDR3 sequence is CASSPQNRRTDTQYF. The CDR3 nucleotides read TGTGCCAGCAGTCCACAGAATCGAAGAACAGATACGCAGTATTTT.